This T cell receptor (beta chain) stems from a study of T-cell memory formation after mild COVID-19. This clonotype was counted many times. One entry per CDR3 protein results from TCRdb running MiXCR on the 5' RACE reads. Here the sample spans approximately 100,000 distinct CDR3 sequences, about an eighth being singletons. In germline, CDR1 is DFQATT, CDR2 SNEGSKA (reference sequence). Trimming stripped 0 bases from V and 0 bases from J, with 12 bases between. This CDR3 has 15 amino acids. The specimen was PBMCs or a T cell subset sorted from them (not recorded which). This sequence was found in an adult woman who had mild COVID-19 (a few samples of this study predate the infection). Cell type and time point are not known. The gene calls are TRBV20-1 and TRBJ2-7; D gene ambiguous. CDR3 bases: TGCAGTGCTAGAGATCAGGTCACCAGCTCCTACGAGCAGTACTTC. This gives the protein CSARDQVTSSYEQYF.